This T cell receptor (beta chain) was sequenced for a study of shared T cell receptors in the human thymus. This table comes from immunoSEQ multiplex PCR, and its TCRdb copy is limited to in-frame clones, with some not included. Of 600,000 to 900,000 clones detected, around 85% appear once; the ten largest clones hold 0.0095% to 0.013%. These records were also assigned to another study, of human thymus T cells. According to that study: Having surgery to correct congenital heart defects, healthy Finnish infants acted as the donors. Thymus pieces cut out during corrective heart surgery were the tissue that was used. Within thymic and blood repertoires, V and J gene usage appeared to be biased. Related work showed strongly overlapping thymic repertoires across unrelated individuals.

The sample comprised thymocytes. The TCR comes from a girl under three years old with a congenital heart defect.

CDR3 residues: CAWSVTGFHEQYF. The DNA of the CDR3 is TGTGCCTGGAGTGTAACGGGGTTCCACGAGCAGTACTTC. The chain links TRBV30 to TRBJ2-7, with D perhaps TRBD2 (5 bases). V gave up 0 bases and J gave up 5 bases, with 11 bases separating them. The CDR3 runs 13 residues. Germline V gives CDR1 GTSNPN, CDR2 SVGIG (reference sequence).